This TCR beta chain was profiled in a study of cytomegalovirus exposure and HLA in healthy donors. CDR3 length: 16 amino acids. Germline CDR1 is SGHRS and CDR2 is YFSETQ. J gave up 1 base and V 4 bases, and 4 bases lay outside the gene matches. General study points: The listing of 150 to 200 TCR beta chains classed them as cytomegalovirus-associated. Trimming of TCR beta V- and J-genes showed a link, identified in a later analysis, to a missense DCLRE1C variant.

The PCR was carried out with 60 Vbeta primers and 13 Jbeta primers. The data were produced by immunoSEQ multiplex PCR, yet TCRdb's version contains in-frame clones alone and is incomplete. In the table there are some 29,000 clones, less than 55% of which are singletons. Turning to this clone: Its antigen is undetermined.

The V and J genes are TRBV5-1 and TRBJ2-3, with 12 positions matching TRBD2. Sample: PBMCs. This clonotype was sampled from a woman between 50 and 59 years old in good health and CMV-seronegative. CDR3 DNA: TGCGCCAGCAGCACACTAGCGGGAGGCGGCACAGATACGCAGTATTTT. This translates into CASSTLAGGGTDTQYF.